This is a list of T cell receptor beta chains from one sample in a study of shared clonotypes between healthy human individuals. TCRdb keeps only in-frame clones here, not all; method: immunoSEQ multiplex PCR. The sample records around 720,000 clones, more than 70% being singletons. Sequencing was carried out using memory CD4+ T cells sorted from blood. These receptors came from a woman under 40 in good health. Both conserved end residues are part of each CDR3. A D gene is named only where the DNA matches it firmly. Part of the rows lack a size; the others show once, few, many or a class for expanded clones.

D gene | J gene | clone size | V gene | CDR3 protein | CDR3 DNA
NA | TRBJ2-2 | NA | TRBV10-3 | CAISAWDERELFF | TGTGCCATCAGTGCATGGGACGAACGGGAGCTGTTTTTT
NA | TRBJ2-7 | NA | TRBV10-1 | CATSEGITYEQYF | TGCGCCACCTCGGAGGGCATTACCTACGAGCAGTACTTC
TRBD2 | TRBJ2-1 | NA | TRBV18 | CASSPAMTSGRTNEQFF | TGTGCCAGCTCACCAGCTATGACTAGCGGGAGGACCAATGAGCAGTTCTTC
NA | TRBJ1-1 | NA | TRBV5-1 | CASSPTSGGTEAFF | TGCGCCAGCAGTCCAACCTCCGGAGGGACTGAAGCTTTCTTT
TRBD2 | TRBJ2-3 | NA | TRBV2 | CASRIGLAGDTQYF | TGTGCCAGCAGGATAGGACTAGCGGGAGATACGCAGTATTTT
TRBD1 | TRBJ2-7 | NA | TRBV7-9 | CASSSQPTTGHEEQYF | TGTGCCAGCAGCTCCCAACCCACGACAGGGCATGAAGAGCAGTACTTC
NA | TRBJ1-5 | NA | TRBV7-9 | CASSWGGDEQPQHF | TGTGCCAGCAGCTGGGGAGGTGACGAGCAGCCCCAGCATTTT
TRBD1 | TRBJ1-5 | once | TRBV5-6 | CASSWAGTGGQPQHF | TGTGCCAGCAGCTGGGCCGGGACAGGGGGTCAGCCCCAGCATTTT
TRBD2 | TRBJ2-3 | NA | TRBV5-1 | CASSEREWEDTQYF | TGCGCCAGCAGCGAGCGGGAGTGGGAAGATACGCAGTATTTT
TRBD1 | TRBJ2-7 | NA | TRBV5-1 | CASSNTRTGGDEQYF | TGCGCCAGCAGCAACACCAGGACAGGGGGCGACGAGCAGTACTTC
NA | TRBJ2-7 | NA | TRBV7-6 | CASSLAGGGVEQYF | TGTGCCAGCAGCTTAGCCGGCGGAGGGGTCGAGCAGTACTTC
NA | TRBJ1-1 | once | TRBV2 | CASTTMADTEAFF | TGTGCCAGCACTACGATGGCGGACACTGAAGCTTTCTTT
NA | TRBJ1-2 | NA | TRBV30 | CAWSNRQSGYTF | TGTGCCTGGAGTAATCGTCAATCCGGCTACACCTTC
NA | TRBJ1-2 | NA | TRBV6-1 | CASLTPWALDGYTF | TGTGCCAGCCTCACCCCTTGGGCCTTAGATGGCTACACCTTC
NA | TRBJ2-3 | few | TRBV28 | CASIGSNTDTQYF | TGTGCCAGCATTGGTTCTAACACAGATACGCAGTATTTT
NA | TRBJ2-5 | NA | TRBV5-4 | CASSAGQTQETQYF | TGTGCCAGCAGCGCTGGACAGACACAAGAGACCCAGTACTTC
NA | TRBJ1-5 | NA | TRBV6-5 | CASSTHYSNQPQHF | TGTGCCAGCAGTACCCATTATAGCAATCAGCCCCAGCATTTT
TRBD2 | TRBJ2-2 | NA | TRBV19 | CASSGRLAGVASGELFF | TGTGCCAGTAGTGGCAGACTAGCGGGAGTCGCGTCCGGGGAGCTGTTTTTT
NA | TRBJ2-3 | few | TRBV10-3 | CAISETPRGTDTQYF | TGTGCCATCAGTGAGACTCCCCGGGGCACAGATACGCAGTATTTT
TRBD2 | TRBJ2-7 | NA | TRBV7-9 | CASSSDLAGAYEQYF | TGTGCCAGCAGCTCAGACCTAGCGGGGGCATACGAGCAGTACTTC
NA | TRBJ2-1 | few | TRBV19 | CASSTLAGIGNEQFF | TGTGCCAGTAGTACCCTAGCAGGAATAGGCAATGAGCAGTTCTTC
NA | TRBJ2-7 | NA | TRBV7-8 | CASSFNTGIQQQYF | TGTGCCAGCAGCTTCAATACCGGGATCCAACAGCAGTACTTC
TRBD1 | TRBJ1-1 | NA | TRBV5-1 | CASGQGAGTEAFF | TGCGCCAGTGGACAGGGGGCTGGCACTGAAGCTTTCTTT
NA | TRBJ2-5 | NA | TRBV27 | CASSSLAEAQETQYF | TGTGCCAGCAGTTCCTTGGCGGAGGCACAAGAGACCCAGTACTTC
TRBD1 | TRBJ2-5 | NA | TRBV19 | CASSSRDRQRETQYF | TGTGCCAGTAGTAGCCGGGACAGGCAGAGGGAGACCCAGTACTTC
TRBD1 | TRBJ2-1 | NA | TRBV5-6 | CASSLVSGTGDYNEQFF | TGTGCCAGCAGCTTGGTTTCCGGGACAGGAGACTACAATGAGCAGTTCTTC
NA | TRBJ2-7 | once | TRBV10-1 | CASSDTGRPPYEQYF | TGCGCCAGCAGTGATACAGGGAGGCCCCCCTACGAGCAGTACTTC
NA | TRBJ1-2 | NA | TRBV29-1 | CSVENPGHGYTF | TGCAGCGTTGAAAACCCGGGACATGGCTACACCTTC
NA | TRBJ2-1 | NA | TRBV10-3 | CAISESSESYNEQFF | TGTGCCATCAGTGAGTCAAGCGAGAGTTACAATGAGCAGTTCTTC
TRBD1 | TRBJ1-2 | NA | TRBV7-2 | CASSLAPDRIYGYTF | TGTGCCAGCAGCTTAGCTCCGGACAGGATCTATGGCTACACCTTC
TRBD1 | TRBJ1-5 | NA | TRBV19 | CASTKSDRAREPQHF | TGTGCCAGTACTAAATCTGACAGGGCCAGGGAGCCCCAGCATTTT
NA | TRBJ1-2 | NA | TRBV5-6 | CASSVGLSNYGYTF | TGTGCCAGCAGCGTCGGGTTATCTAACTATGGCTACACCTTC
TRBD2 | TRBJ2-1 | NA | TRBV25-1 | CASSVPRGGGRPYNEQFF | TGTGCCAGCAGTGTCCCGAGGGGGGGCGGGAGGCCCTACAATGAGCAGTTCTTC
NA | TRBJ2-7 | NA | TRBV7-9 | CASSSDTYEQYF | TGTGCCAGCAGCTCGGACACCTACGAGCAGTACTTC
TRBD1 | TRBJ1-1 | once | TRBV7-9 | CASSSGQLGTEAFF | TGTGCCAGCAGCTCGGGACAGCTTGGGACTGAAGCTTTCTTT
TRBD1 | TRBJ1-4 | NA | TRBV27 | CASNHFTGEPEKLFF | TGTGCCAGCAATCACTTTACAGGGGAGCCCGAAAAACTGTTTTTT
NA | TRBJ1-1 | NA | TRBV7-3 | CASSLDSRTEAFF | TGTGCCAGCAGCTTGGATTCTCGGACTGAAGCTTTCTTT
NA | TRBJ2-7 | once | TRBV11-2 | CASNWGSSYEQYF | TGTGCCAGCAACTGGGGAAGCTCCTACGAGCAGTACTTC
TRBD1 | TRBJ2-5 | once | TRBV28 | CASFTRTGVETQYF | TGTGCCAGCTTTACTCGGACAGGGGTCGAGACCCAGTACTTC
TRBD1 | TRBJ2-7 | NA | TRBV27 | CASSSPDRASYEQYF | TGTGCCAGCAGTTCGCCTGACAGGGCATCCTACGAGCAGTACTTC
NA | TRBJ2-3 | NA | TRBV5-1 | CASSLERADTQYF | TGCGCCAGCAGCTTGGAAAGGGCAGATACGCAGTATTTT
TRBD1 | TRBJ1-4 | once | TRBV30 | CAWSEGQGIEKLFF | TGTGCCTGGAGCGAGGGACAGGGGATTGAAAAACTGTTTTTT
NA | TRBJ1-1 | few | TRBV18 | CASSQGGFLQAFF | TGTGCCAGCTCCCAAGGCGGGTTCCTTCAAGCTTTCTTT
NA | TRBJ1-5 | many | TRBV25-1 | CASSEGQKPQHF | TGTGCCAGCAGTGAAGGACAGAAGCCCCAGCATTTT
NA | TRBJ1-1 | once | TRBV2 | CASIPTGQNTEAFF | TGTGCCAGCATCCCAACGGGACAGAACACTGAAGCTTTCTTT
NA | TRBJ1-2 | NA | TRBV29-1 | CSVDSPGRSNYGYTF | TGCAGCGTTGATTCTCCGGGACGGTCGAACTATGGCTACACCTTC
TRBD1 | TRBJ2-7 | NA | TRBV5-8 | CASSLPPGQGRYEQYF | TGTGCCAGCAGCCTTCCCCCGGGACAGGGGCGGTACGAGCAGTACTTC
NA | TRBJ1-1 | many | TRBV28 | CASLPSWGNTEAFF | TGTGCCAGCCTACCATCCTGGGGAAACACTGAAGCTTTCTTT
NA | TRBJ2-7 | NA | TRBV28 | CASSYKPHHEQYF | TGTGCCAGCAGTTACAAACCCCACCACGAGCAGTACTTC
NA | TRBJ1-1 | NA | TRBV28 | CASSFSGVMNTEAFF | TGTGCCAGCAGTTTTTCGGGGGTCATGAACACTGAAGCTTTCTTT
NA | TRBJ1-1 | few | TRBV10-3 | CAISATTDLNTEAFF | TGTGCCATCAGTGCTACGACAGACCTGAACACTGAAGCTTTCTTT